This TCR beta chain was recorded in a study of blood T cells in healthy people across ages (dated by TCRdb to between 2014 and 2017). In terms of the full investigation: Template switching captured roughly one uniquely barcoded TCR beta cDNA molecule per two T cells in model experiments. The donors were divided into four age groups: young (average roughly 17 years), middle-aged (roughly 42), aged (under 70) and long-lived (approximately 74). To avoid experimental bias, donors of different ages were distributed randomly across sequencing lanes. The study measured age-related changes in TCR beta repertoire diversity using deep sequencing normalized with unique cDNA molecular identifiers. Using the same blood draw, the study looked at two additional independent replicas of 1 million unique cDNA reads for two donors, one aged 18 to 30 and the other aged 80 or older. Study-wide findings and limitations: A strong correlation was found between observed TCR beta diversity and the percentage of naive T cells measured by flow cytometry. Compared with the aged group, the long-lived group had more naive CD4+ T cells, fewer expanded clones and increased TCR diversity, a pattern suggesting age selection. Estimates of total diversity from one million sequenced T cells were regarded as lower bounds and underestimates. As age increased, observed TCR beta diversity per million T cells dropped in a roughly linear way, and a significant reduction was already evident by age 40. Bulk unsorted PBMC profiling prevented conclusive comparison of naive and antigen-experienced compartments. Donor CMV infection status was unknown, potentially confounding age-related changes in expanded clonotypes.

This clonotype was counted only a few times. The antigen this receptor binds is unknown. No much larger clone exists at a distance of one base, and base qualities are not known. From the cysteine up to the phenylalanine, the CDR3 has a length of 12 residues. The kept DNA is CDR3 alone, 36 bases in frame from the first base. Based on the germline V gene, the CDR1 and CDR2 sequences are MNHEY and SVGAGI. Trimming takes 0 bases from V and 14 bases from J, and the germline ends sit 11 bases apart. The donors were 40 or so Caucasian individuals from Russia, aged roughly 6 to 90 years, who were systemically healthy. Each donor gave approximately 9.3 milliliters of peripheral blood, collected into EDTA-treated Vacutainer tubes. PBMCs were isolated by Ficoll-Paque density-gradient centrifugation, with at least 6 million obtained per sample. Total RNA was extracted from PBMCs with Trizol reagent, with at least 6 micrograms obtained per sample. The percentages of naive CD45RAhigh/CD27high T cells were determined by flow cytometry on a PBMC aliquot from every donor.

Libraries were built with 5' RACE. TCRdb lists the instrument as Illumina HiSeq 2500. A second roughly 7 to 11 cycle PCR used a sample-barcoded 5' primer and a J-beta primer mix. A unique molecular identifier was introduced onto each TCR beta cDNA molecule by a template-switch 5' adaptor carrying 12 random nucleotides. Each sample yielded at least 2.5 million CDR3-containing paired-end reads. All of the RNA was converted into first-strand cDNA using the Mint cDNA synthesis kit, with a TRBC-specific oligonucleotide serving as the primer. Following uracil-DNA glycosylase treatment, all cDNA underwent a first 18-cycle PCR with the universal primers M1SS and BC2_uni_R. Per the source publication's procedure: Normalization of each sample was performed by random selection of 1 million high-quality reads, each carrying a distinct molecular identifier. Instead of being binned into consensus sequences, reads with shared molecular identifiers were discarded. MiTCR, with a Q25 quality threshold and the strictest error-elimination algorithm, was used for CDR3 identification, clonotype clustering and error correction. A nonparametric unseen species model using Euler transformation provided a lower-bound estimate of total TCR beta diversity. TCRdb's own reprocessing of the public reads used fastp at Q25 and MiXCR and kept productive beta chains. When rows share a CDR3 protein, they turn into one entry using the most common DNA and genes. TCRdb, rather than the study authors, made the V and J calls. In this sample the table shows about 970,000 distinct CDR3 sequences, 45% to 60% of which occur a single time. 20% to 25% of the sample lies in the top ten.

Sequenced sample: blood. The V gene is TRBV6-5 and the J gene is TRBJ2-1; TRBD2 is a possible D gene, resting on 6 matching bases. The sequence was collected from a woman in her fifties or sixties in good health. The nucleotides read TGTGCCAGCAGTTACTCCCGGACTAAGGAGTTCTTC. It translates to CASSYSRTKEFF.